This T cell receptor (beta chain) was captured in a study of cytomegalovirus exposure and HLA in healthy donors. Use of 60 Vbeta and 13 Jbeta primers characterized the PCR. Profiled with immunoSEQ multiplex PCR; TCRdb holds only in-frame clones, not every one. The profile shows about 190,000 clones, about 76% of them singletons. Losses at the gene ends were 5 bases for V and 2 bases for J; bases not matched to a gene: 10. The CDR3 runs to 16 residues. Germline loops: CDR1 SGHTA, CDR2 FQGNSA. Sequencing used PBMCs. The V call is TRBV7-2, the J call TRBJ2-3; 7 nucleotides align to TRBD1. The TCR was taken from a woman aged 50 to 60 in good health and CMV-seronegative. The CDR3 reads CASSVGRDRFTDTQYF. DNA of the CDR3: TGTGCCAGCAGCGTAGGCCGGGACAGATTCACAGATACGCAGTATTTT.